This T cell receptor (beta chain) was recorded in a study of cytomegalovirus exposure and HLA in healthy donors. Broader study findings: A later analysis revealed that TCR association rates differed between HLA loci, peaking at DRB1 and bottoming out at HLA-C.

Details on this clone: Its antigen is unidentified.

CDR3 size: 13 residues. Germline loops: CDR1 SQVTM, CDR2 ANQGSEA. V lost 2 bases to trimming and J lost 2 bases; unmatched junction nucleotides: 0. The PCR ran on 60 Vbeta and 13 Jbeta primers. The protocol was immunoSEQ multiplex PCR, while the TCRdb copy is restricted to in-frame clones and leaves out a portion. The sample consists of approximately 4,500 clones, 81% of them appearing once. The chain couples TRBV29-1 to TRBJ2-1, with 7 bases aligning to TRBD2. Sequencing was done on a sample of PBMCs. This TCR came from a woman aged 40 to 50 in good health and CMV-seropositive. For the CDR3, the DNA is TGCAGCGTTGAACGGGGGGCCTACAATGAGCAGTTCTTC. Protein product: CSVERGAYNEQFF.